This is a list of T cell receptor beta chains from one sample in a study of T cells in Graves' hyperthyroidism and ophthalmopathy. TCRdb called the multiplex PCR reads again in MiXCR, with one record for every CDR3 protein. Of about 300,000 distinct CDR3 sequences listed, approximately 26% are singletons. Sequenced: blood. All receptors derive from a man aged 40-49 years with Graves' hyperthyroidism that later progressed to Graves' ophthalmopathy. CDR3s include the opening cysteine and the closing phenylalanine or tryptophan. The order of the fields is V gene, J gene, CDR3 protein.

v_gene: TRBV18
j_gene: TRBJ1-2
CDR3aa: CASSPLGAYYGYTF

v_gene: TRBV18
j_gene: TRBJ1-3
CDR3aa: CASSPNPGMSGNTIYF

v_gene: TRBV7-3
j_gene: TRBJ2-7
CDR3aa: CASSKLAGGYEQYF

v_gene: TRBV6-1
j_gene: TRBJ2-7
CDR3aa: CASSRRLAGTSYEQYF

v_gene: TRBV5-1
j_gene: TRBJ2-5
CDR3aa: CASSLGGGGFGHEETQYF

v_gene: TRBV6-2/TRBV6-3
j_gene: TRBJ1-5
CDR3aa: CASPNTDRSSNQPQHF

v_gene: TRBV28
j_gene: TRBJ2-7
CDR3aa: CASRRTSGFYEQYF

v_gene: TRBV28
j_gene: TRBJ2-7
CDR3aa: CASSLFRGPPSYEQYF

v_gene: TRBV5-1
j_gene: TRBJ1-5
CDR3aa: CASSPGNQMSNQPQHF

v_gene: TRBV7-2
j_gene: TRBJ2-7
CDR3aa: CASSLEGTYYEQYF

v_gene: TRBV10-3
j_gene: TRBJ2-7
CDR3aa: CAISTGQSYEQYF

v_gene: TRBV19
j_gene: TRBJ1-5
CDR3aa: CASSRGGLANQPQHF

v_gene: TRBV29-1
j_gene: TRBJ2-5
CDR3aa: CSALTGGGSQETQYF

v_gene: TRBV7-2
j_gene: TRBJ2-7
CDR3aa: CASSPQDVLLGEQYF

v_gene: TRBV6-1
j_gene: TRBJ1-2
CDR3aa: CASNTLAGGAYGYTF

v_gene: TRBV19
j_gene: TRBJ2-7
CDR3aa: CASSIGIQGAIYEQYF

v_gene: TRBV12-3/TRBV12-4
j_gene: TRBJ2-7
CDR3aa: CASRLGTAASYEQYF

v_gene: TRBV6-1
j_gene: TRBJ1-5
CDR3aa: CAGSVDTYSNQPQHF

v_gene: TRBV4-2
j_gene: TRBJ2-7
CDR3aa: CASTRVPGQGTISLSYEQYF

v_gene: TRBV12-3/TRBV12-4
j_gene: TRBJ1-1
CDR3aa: CASSARQGAGAEAFF

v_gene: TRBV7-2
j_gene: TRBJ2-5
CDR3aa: CASSLAGGRETQYF

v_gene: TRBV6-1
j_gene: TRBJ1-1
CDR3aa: CASSDTRVRNTEAFF

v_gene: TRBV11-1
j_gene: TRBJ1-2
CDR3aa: CASSPRPSVRAIGYTF

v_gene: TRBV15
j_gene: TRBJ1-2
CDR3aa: CATSTPGQAAYFNYGYTF

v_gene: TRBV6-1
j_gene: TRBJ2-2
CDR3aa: CASSGTGKVELFF

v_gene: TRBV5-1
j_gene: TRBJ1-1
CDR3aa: CASSLTGTGTEAFF

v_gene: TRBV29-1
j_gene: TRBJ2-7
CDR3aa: CSVDIVGKTPYEQYF

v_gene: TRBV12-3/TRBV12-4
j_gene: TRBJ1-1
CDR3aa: CASIAGGPAEAFF

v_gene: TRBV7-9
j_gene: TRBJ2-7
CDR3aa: CASSPSGKTYEQYF

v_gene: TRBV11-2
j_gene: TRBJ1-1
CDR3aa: CASSSRTVAPNTEAFF

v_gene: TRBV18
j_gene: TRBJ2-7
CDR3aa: CASSQVAIAGGYEQYF

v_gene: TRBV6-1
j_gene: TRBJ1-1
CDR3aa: CASSERRGNGEAFF

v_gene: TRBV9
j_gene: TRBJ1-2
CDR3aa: CASSKEGLPRGYTF

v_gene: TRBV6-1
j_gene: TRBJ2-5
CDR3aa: CASSADRLETQYF

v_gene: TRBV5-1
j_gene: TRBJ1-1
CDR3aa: CASSRLTGNSVTEAFF

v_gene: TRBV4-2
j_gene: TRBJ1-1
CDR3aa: CASSQDLSNVNTEAFF

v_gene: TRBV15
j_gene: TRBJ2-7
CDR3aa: CATSRDRGASSYEQYF

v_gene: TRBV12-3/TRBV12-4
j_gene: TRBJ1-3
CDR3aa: CASSLNPGTGSGNTIYF

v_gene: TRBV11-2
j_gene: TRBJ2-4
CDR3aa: CASSPQGAIQYF

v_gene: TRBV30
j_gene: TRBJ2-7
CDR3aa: CAYTVLSYEQYF

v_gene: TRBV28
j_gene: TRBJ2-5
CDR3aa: CASSYLGTAYGGQETQYF

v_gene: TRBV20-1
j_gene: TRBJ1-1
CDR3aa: CSASARVGNTEAFF

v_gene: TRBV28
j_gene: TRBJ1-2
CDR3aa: CASSLGWGPWRGRTF

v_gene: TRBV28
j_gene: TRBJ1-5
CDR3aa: CASSLTGQGARQPQHF

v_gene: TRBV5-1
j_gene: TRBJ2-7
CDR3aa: CASSLEAGPYEQYF

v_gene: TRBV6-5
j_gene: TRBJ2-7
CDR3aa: CASSPTGVPYEQYF

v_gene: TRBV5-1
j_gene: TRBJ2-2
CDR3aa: CASSLERATGELFF

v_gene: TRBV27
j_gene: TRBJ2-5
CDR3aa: CASSSPSGTRETQYF

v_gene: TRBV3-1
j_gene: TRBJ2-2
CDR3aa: CASRGWTGELFF

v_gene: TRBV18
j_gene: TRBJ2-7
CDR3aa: CASSPLSPHEQYF

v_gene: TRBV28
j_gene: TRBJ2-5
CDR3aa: CASRGGGGRETQYF

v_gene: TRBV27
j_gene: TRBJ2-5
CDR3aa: CASRTLQGPQETQYF

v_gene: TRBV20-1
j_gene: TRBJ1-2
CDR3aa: CSARDRAGARDGYTF